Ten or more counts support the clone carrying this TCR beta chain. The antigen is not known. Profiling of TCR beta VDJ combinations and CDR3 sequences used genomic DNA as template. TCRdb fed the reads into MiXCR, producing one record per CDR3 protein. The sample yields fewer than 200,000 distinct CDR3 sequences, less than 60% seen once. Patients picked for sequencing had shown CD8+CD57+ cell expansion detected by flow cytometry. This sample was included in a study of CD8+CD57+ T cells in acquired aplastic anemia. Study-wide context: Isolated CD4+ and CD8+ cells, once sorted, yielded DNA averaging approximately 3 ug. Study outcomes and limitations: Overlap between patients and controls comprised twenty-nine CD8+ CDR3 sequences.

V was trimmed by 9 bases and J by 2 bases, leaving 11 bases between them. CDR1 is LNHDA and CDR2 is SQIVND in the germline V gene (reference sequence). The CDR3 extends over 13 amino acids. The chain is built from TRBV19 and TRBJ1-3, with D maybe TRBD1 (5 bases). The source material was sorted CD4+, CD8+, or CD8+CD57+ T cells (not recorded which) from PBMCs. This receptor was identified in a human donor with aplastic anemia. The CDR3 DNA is TGTGCCAGCGGGACTAGCCCTGGAAACACCATATATTTT. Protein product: CASGTSPGNTIYF.